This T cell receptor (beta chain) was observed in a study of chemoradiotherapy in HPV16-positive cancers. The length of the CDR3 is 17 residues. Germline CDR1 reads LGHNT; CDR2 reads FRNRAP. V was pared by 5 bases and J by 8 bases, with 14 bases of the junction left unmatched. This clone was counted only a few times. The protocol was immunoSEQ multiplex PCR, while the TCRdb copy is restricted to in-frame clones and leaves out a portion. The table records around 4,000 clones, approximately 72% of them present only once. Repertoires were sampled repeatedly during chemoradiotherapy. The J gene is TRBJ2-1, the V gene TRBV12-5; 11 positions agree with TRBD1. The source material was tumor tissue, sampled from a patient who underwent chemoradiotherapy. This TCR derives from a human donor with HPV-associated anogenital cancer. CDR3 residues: CASGRSTGTGGSDEQFF. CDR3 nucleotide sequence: TGTGCTAGTGGTAGATCTACCGGGACAGGGGGTTCGGATGAGCAGTTCTTC. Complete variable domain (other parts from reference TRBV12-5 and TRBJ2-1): DARVTQTPRHKVTEMGQEVTMRCQPILGHNTVFWYRQTMMQGLELLAYFRNRAPLDDSGMPKDRFSAEMPDATLATLKIQPSEPRDSAVYFCASGRSTGTGGSDEQFFGPGTRLTVL.